Listed below are T cell receptor beta chains from one sample, sequenced in a study of long-term antiretroviral therapy in people with HIV. Only in-frame clones appear in the TCRdb table, and some are missing; sequencing was by immunoSEQ multiplex PCR. The sample consists of around 26,000 clones, 76% of them appearing once. The sequenced sample was unsorted PBMCs, obtained 1.1 years before starting antiretroviral therapy. The receptors derive from a middle-aged woman with HIV. Each CDR3 is given with its conserved first and last residue. A D gene is named only where the DNA matches it firmly. Only part of the rows carry a size: once, few, many, or a class if the clone is expanded.

NA	TRBV7-8	TRBJ2-2	once	CASGQGGGELFF	TGTGCCAGCGGTCAAGGGGGCGGGGAGCTGTTTTTT
NA	TRBV28	TRBJ2-2	once	CASSLRSINTGELFF	TGTGCCAGCAGTTTACGGTCCATAAACACCGGGGAGCTGTTTTTT
NA	TRBV7-2	TRBJ1-1	NA	CASSLAGNTEAFF	TGTGCCAGCAGCTTAGCCGGGAACACTGAAGCTTTCTTT
TRBD1	TRBV29-1	TRBJ1-2	NA	CSVDLDRGRDYGYTF	TGCAGCGTTGACCTCGACAGGGGGCGAGACTATGGCTACACCTTC
NA	TRBV5-1	TRBJ1-1	NA	CASSFFVRGGNTEAFF	TGCGCCAGCAGCTTTTTCGTTCGAGGCGGGAACACTGAAGCTTTCTTT
NA	TRBV30	TRBJ1-2	once	CAWRQELHGYTF	TGTGCCTGGAGACAGGAACTTCATGGCTACACCTTC
NA	TRBV20-1	TRBJ2-7	NA	CSARDGFEQYF	TGCAGTGCTAGAGACGGGTTCGAGCAGTACTTC
TRBD2	TRBV6-4	TRBJ2-4	NA	CASSDFSIRTRRIQYF	TGTGCCAGCAGTGACTTTTCGATTAGGACTAGACGCATTCAGTACTTC
TRBD1	TRBV19	TRBJ1-3	NA	CASSSATGGLGNTIYF	TGTGCCAGTAGTTCGGCGACAGGGGGCCTTGGAAACACCATATATTTT
NA	TRBV7-8	TRBJ1-1	few	CASSPRMNTEAFF	TGTGCCAGCAGCCCTAGGATGAACACTGAAGCTTTCTTT
TRBD1	TRBV29-1	TRBJ1-2	NA	CSVDRGQSNYGYTF	TGCAGCGTTGATAGGGGGCAGTCTAACTATGGCTACACCTTC
NA	TRBV19	TRBJ1-5	NA	CASSIMDSSNQPQHF	TGTGCCAGTAGTATCATGGACAGTAGCAATCAGCCCCAGCATTTT
NA	TRBV5-4	TRBJ2-1	NA	CASSLMSYNEQFF	TGTGCCAGCAGCTTGATGTCCTACAATGAGCAGTTCTTC
NA	TRBV7-8	TRBJ1-5	once	CASSQGQSNQPQHF	TGTGCCAGCAGCCAAGGACAGAGTAATCAGCCCCAGCATTTT
TRBD2	TRBV29-1	TRBJ2-1	NA	CSVEVGLAGGDEQFF	TGCAGCGTTGAGGTGGGGCTAGCGGGAGGGGATGAGCAGTTCTTC
TRBD1	TRBV7-9	TRBJ2-7	NA	CASSAWDRPYEQYF	TGTGCCAGCAGCGCCTGGGACAGACCCTACGAGCAGTACTTC
NA	TRBV4-3	TRBJ1-3	NA	CASSIEVYSSGNTIYF	TGCGCCAGCAGCATAGAGGTCTATAGCTCTGGAAACACCATATATTTT
TRBD1	TRBV5-6	TRBJ1-1	NA	CASRKATGAMNTEAFF	TGTGCCAGCAGAAAGGCGACAGGGGCGATGAACACTGAAGCTTTCTTT
NA	TRBV7-2	TRBJ2-1	few	CASSSSTYNEQFF	TGTGCCAGCAGTTCATCGACATACAATGAGCAGTTCTTC
TRBD1	TRBV5-1	TRBJ2-5	NA	CASSQGQGQETQYF	TGCGCCAGCAGCCAAGGACAGGGCCAAGAGACCCAGTACTTC
NA	TRBV19	TRBJ1-1	NA	CASCDPGGTEAFF	TGTGCCTCTTGTGACCCCGGCGGAACTGAAGCTTTCTTT
NA	TRBV28	TRBJ1-2	NA	CASSLGDRGYTF	TGTGCCAGCAGTTTGGGTGACAGGGGCTACACCTTC
TRBD2	TRBV7-8	TRBJ2-7	few	CASSLLRGGYPEQYF	TGTGCCAGCAGCTTACTACGGGGGGGCTATCCCGAGCAGTACTTC
TRBD1	TRBV6-1	TRBJ1-1	NA	CASNGQGGGRTEAFF	TGTGCCAGCAACGGACAGGGAGGTGGGAGGACTGAAGCTTTCTTT
TRBD2	TRBV13	TRBJ2-1	once	CASSLRGGHGEQFF	TGTGCCAGCAGCTTACGGGGGGGCCATGGTGAGCAGTTCTTC
TRBD1	TRBV14	TRBJ2-7	NA	CASSSRDSAAYEQYF	TGTGCCAGCAGCTCCCGGGACAGTGCCGCCTACGAGCAGTACTTC
NA	TRBV13	TRBJ2-7	NA	CASSLGSEQYF	TGTGCCAGCAGCTTAGGGTCCGAGCAGTACTTC
NA	TRBV7-9	TRBJ2-3	NA	CASSLAGDTDTQYF	TGTGCCAGCAGCTTAGCGGGGGACACAGATACGCAGTATTTT
NA	TRBV19	TRBJ2-7	few	CASGSTGTHSYEQYF	TGTGCCAGTGGGTCGACAGGGACTCACTCCTACGAGCAGTACTTC
NA	TRBV5-1	TRBJ2-7	NA	CASSLGGEQYF	TGCGCCAGCAGCTTGGGCGGCGAGCAGTACTTC
TRBD1	TRBV2	TRBJ2-7	NA	CASSAGTGGHEQYF	TGTGCCAGCAGCGCCGGGACAGGGGGCCACGAGCAGTACTTC
NA	TRBV5-8	TRBJ1-3	few	CASSVEGFLDTIYF	TGTGCCAGCAGCGTGGAAGGGTTCTTGGACACCATATATTTT
TRBD1	TRBV6-5	TRBJ1-1	NA	CASTRGLLTEAFF	TGTGCCAGCACCAGGGGGCTTTTAACTGAAGCTTTCTTT
TRBD1	TRBV2	TRBJ1-2	NA	CASSQGAGGYTF	TGTGCCAGCAGTCAGGGGGCGGGCGGCTACACCTTC
NA	TRBV29-1	TRBJ2-7	NA	CSVEGSDHPYEQYF	TGCAGCGTTGAAGGGTCCGACCATCCCTACGAGCAGTACTTC
NA	TRBV5-4	TRBJ2-6	NA	CASSIPGAGANVLTF	TGTGCCAGCAGCATTCCAGGGGCTGGGGCCAACGTCCTGACTTTC
NA	TRBV27	TRBJ1-5	NA	CASSGGTNQPQHF	TGTGCCAGCAGTGGGGGGACCAATCAGCCCCAGCATTTT
NA	TRBV4-3	TRBJ2-7	NA	CASSQPSWGSHEQYF	TGCGCCAGCAGTCAACCTTCGTGGGGGAGCCACGAGCAGTACTTC
TRBD1	TRBV29-1	TRBJ1-1	NA	CSILPGTGGTEAFF	TGCAGCATTCTCCCAGGGACAGGGGGCACTGAAGCTTTCTTT